Presented here are 10 T cell receptor beta chains from one specimen sequenced in a study of blood T cell repertoires in COVID-19. Using immunoSEQ multiplex PCR, the repertoire was profiled, and TCRdb retains in-frame clones only, with some absent. The sample shows more than 300,000 clones, about 90% of them seen only once. Sequenced: PBMCs or T cells enriched from blood (not recorded which). The source of these receptors is a man aged 40-55 years in a cohort exposed to, infected with or recovered from COVID-19 (not recorded which).

The V call is TRBV18, the J call TRBJ2-1, with 13 bases identical to TRBD2. The germline V gene has CDR1 KGHSH and CDR2 LQKENI. The J segment lost 10 bases and the V segment lost 6 bases, leaving 9 bases of the junction unmatched. The CDR3 consists of 15 residues. The CDR3 DNA follows: TGTGCCAGCTCGCGGACTAGCGGGAGCGACGGGGAGCAGTTCTTC. It translates to CASSRTSGSDGEQFF. The variable domain in full, completed from reference TRBV18 and TRBJ2-1, reads NAGVMQNPRHLVRRRGQEARLRCSPMKGHSHVYWYRQLPEEGLKFMVYLQKENIIDESGMPKERFSAEFPKEGPSILRIQQVVRGDSAAYFCASSRTSGSDGEQFFGPGTRLTVL.

The rearrangement uses TRBV30 and TRBJ1-5; 7 nucleotides agree with TRBD1. The CDR3 contains 13 residues. V trimming: 1 base; J trimming: 9 bases; junction bases outside the gene matches: 6. Germline lookup yields CDR1 GTSNPN and CDR2 SVGIG (reference sequence). The CDR3 DNA follows: TGTGCCTGGAGTGGGACAGGCGGCGTGCCCCAGCATTTT. It codes for CAWSGTGGVPQHF. Full variable domain (remainder filled in from reference TRBV30 and TRBJ1-5): SQTIHQWPATLVQPVGSPLSLECTVEGTSNPNLYWYRQAAGRGLQLLFYSVGIGQISSEVPQNLSASRPQDRQFILSSKKLLLSDSGFYLCAWSGTGGVPQHFGDGTRLSIL.

In its sample, this clone was seen once. This chain links TRBV5-1 with TRBJ2-5; 12 nucleotides agree with TRBD2. CDR3 length equals 16 residues. After removal of 4 bases from V and 5 bases from J, the junction contained 9 bases not matched to a gene. Germline CDR1 is SGHRS and CDR2 is YFSETQ. DNA of the CDR3: TGCGCCAGCAGCATGGCTAGCGGGAGGGCCGGGGAGACCCAGTACTTC. It codes for CASSMASGRAGETQYF.

J is TRBJ2-1 and V is TRBV3-1 (or the pseudogene TRBV3-2); 9 nucleotides align to TRBD1. Germline trimming cut 5 bases from V and 6 bases from J; bases unmatched to any gene: 5. CDR1 is LGHDT, CDR2 YNNKEL, per germline (reference sequence). This CDR3 is built from 14 residues. The CDR3 region has the DNA TGTGCCAGCAGCTCCTCGGACAGGGGCAATGAGCAGTTCTTC. Protein sequence: CASSSSDRGNEQFF.

The gene calls are TRBV9 and TRBJ2-5, with TRBD2 as a possible D gene (5 bases). The V end lost 0 bases, the J end lost 5 bases, and 11 bases lay between the germline ends. Per the germline V gene, CDR1 is SGDLS and CDR2 is YYNGEE. CDR3 size: 14 residues. CDR3 DNA: TGTGCCAGCAGCGTAGTTGGAGGATTGGAGACCCAGTACTTC. This encodes CASSVVGGLETQYF.

The chain has TRBV10-3 and TRBJ2-1; the match to TRBD2 covers 11 bases. The CDR3 consists of 17 residues. V trimming: 0 bases; J trimming: 5 bases; junction bases outside the gene matches: 6. Per germline, CDR1 ENHRY and CDR2 SYGVKD. This CDR3 reads CAISESVTSGSNNEQFF. CDR3 sequence (DNA): TGTGCCATCAGTGAGTCGGTAACTAGCGGGAGCAACAATGAGCAGTTCTTC.

CDR3 in DNA: TGTGCCAGCAGCCAGTGGGGCAAGCCCCAGCATTTT. Protein sequence: CASSQWGKPQHF. V usage is TRBV4-2 and J usage is TRBJ1-5; TRBD1 is a possible D gene (5 bases). The CDR3 spans 12 residues. The ends were cut back, 3 bases at V and 8 bases at J, with 8 bases in the middle. The V gene's germline CDR1 is LGHNA and CDR2 YNFKEQ.

This sequence joins TRBV30 and TRBJ1-5; 9 nucleotides agree with TRBD1. The germline V gene encodes CDR1 GTSNPN and CDR2 SVGIG (reference sequence). The CDR3 spans 10 residues. Trimming at V came to 5 bases and at J to 14 bases, leaving 4 bases not matched to a gene. CDR3 region: CAWGDRVKHF. The CDR3 nucleotides read TGTGCCTGGGGGGACAGGGTGAAGCATTTT.

The chain employs TRBV5-1 and TRBJ2-5, with 8 bases identical to TRBD1. Germline-derived CDR1 and CDR2 are SGHRS and YFSETQ. The ends lost 0 bases at V and 4 bases at J; junction bases unmatched: 5. This CDR3 contains 15 residues. The CDR3 region has the DNA TGCGCCAGCAGCTTGGACTGGACAGGGATAGAGACCCAGTACTTC. Amino acids: CASSLDWTGIETQYF.

The rearrangement links TRBV18 to TRBJ1-1; D remains ambiguous. This CDR3 contains 15 residues. Germline assignment: CDR1 KGHSH and CDR2 LQKENI. V lost 1 base to trimming and J lost 1 base, with 10 bases between them. The CDR3 nucleotides are TGTGCCAGCTCACCACTTGAAACTAGGAACACTGAAGCTTTCTTT. It codes for CASSPLETRNTEAFF. Complete variable domain (other parts from reference TRBV18 and TRBJ1-1): NAGVMQNPRHLVRRRGQEARLRCSPMKGHSHVYWYRQLPEEGLKFMVYLQKENIIDESGMPKERFSAEFPKEGPSILRIQQVVRGDSAAYFCASSPLETRNTEAFFGQGTRLTVV.